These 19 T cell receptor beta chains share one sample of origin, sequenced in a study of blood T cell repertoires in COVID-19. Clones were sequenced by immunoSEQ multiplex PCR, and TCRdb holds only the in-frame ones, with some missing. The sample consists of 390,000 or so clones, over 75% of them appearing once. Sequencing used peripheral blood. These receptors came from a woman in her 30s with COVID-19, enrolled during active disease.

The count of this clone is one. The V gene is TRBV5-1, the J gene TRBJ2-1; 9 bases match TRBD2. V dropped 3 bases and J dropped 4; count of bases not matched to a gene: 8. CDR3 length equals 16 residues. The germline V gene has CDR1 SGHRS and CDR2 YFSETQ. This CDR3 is CASSYGLARGYNEQFF. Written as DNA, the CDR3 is TGCGCCAGCAGCTACGGACTAGCGCGGGGATACAATGAGCAGTTCTTC.

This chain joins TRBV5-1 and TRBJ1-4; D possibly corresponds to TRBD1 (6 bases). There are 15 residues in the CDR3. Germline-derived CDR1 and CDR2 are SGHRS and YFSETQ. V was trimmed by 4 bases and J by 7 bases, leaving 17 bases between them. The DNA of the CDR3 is TGCGCCAGCAGCGACATCACAGGGACGACTGAAAAACTGTTTTTT. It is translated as CASSDITGTTEKLFF.

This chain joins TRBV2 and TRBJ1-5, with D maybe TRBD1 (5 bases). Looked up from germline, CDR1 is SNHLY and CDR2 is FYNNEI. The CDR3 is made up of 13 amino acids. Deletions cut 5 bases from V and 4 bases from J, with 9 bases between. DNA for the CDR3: TGTGCCAGCAGTTACCGACAGAATCAGCCCCAGCATTTT. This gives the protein CASSYRQNQPQHF.

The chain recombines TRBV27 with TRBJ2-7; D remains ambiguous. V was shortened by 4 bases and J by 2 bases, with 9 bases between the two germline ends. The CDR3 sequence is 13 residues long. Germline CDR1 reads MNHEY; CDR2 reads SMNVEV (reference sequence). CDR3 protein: CASSWADTYEQYF. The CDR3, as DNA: TGTGCCAGCAGTTGGGCCGACACCTACGAGCAGTACTTC.

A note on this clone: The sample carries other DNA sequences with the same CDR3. CDR3 DNA: TGTGCCAGCTCACCAGGGACAGGCCAAGAGACCCAGTACTTC. It encodes CASSPGTGQETQYF. The gene calls are TRBV18 and TRBJ2-5; 8 bases agree with TRBD1. CDR3 length equals 14 residues. Germline V gene data show CDR1 as KGHSH and CDR2 as LQKENI. V lost 2 bases, J lost 1 base, and 0 bases stayed unmatched.

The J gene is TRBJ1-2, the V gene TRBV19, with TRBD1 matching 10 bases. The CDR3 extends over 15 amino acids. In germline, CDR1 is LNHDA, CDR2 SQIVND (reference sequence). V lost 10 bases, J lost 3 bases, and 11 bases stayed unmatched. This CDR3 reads CATNDPTGGHYGYTF. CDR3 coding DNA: TGTGCCACCAATGATCCGACAGGGGGCCACTATGGCTACACCTTC.

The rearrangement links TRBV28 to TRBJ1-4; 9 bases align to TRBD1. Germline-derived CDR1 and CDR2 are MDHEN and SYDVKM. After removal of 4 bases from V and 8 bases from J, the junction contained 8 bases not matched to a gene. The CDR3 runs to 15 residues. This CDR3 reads CASSSPRDRAEKLFF. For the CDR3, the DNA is TGTGCCAGCAGTTCCCCCCGGGACAGGGCGGAAAAACTGTTTTTT. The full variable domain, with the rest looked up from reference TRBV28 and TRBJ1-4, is DVKVTQSSRYLVKRTGEKVFLECVQDMDHENMFWYRQDPGLGLRLIYFSYDVKMKEKGDIPEGYSVSREKKERFSLILESASTNQTSMYLCASSSPRDRAEKLFFGSGTQLSVL.

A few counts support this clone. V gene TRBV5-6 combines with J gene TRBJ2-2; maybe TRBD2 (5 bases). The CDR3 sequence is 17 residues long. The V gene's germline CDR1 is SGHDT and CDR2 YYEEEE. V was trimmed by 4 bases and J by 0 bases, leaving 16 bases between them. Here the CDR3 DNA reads TGTGCCAGCAGCCCCATTAGCGTCACTTCGAACACCGGGGAGCTGTTTTTT. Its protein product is CASSPISVTSNTGELFF.

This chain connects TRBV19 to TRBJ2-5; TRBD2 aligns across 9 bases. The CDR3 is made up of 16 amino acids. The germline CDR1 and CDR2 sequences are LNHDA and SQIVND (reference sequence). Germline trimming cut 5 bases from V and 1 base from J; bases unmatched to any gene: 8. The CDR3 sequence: CASSSRLAVIQETQYF. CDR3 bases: TGTGCCAGTAGTTCCAGACTAGCGGTTATCCAAGAGACCCAGTACTTC.

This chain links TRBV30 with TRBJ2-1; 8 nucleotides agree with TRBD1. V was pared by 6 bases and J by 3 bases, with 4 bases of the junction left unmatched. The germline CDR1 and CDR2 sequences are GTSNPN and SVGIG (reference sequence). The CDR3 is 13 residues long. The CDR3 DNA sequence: TGTGCCTGTTGGGACAGGTTCTACAATGAGCAGTTCTTC. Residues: CACWDRFYNEQFF.

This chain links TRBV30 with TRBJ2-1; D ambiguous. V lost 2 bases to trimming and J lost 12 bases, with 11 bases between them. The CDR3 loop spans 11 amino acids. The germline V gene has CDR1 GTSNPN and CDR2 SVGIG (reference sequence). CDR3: CAWSRSGSQFF. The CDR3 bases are TGTGCCTGGAGTAGATCCGGGTCGCAGTTCTTC.

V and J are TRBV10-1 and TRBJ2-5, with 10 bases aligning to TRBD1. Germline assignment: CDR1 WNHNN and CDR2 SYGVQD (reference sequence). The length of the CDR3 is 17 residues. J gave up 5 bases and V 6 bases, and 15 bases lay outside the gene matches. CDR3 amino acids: CASSPGTGVLALETQYF. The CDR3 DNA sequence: TGCGCCAGCAGCCCCGGGACAGGGGTCCTGGCTTTGGAGACCCAGTACTTC.

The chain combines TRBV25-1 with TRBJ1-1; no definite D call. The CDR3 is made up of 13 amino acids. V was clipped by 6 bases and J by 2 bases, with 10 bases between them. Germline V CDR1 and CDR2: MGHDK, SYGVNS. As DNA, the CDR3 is TGTGCCAGCAGCTTCTACAGTAACACTGAAGCTTTCTTT. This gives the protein CASSFYSNTEAFF. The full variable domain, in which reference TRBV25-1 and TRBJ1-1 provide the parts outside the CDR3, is EADIYQTPRYLVIGTGKKITLECSQTMGHDKMYWYQQDPGMELHLIHYSYGVNSTEKGDLSSESTVSRIRTEHFPLTLESARPSHTSQYLCASSFYSNTEAFFGQGTRLTVV.

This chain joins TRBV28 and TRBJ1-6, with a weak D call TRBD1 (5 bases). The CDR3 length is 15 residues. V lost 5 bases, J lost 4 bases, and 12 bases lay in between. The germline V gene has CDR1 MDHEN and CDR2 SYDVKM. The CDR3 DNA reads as TGTGCCAGCAGTACCCGGACACGTTATAATTCACCCCTCCACTTT. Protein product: CASSTRTRYNSPLHF.

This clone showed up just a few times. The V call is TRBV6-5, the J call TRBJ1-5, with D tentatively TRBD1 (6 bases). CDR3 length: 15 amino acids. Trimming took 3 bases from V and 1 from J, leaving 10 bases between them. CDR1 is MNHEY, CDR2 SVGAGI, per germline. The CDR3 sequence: CASSYTGSSNQPQHF. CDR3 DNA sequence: TGTGCCAGCAGTTATACAGGGAGCAGCAATCAGCCCCAGCATTTT.

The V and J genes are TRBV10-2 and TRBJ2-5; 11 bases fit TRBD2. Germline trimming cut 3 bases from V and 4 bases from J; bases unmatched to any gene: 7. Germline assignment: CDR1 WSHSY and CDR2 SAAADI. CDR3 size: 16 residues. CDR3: CASSEWVAGGGETQYF. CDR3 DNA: TGCGCCAGCAGTGAATGGGTAGCGGGAGGGGGAGAGACCCAGTACTTC.

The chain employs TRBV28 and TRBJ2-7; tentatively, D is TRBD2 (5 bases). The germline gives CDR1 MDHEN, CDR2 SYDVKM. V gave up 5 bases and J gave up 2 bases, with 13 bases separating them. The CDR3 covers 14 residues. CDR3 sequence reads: CASSRRERAYEQYF. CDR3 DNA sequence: TGTGCCAGCAGTCGACGGGAAAGGGCCTACGAGCAGTACTTC.

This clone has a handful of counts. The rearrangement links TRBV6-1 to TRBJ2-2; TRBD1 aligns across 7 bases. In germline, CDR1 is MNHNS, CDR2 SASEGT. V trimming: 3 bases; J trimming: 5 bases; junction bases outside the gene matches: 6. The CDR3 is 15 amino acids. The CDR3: CASSDTGQRTGELFF. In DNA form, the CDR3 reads TGTGCCAGCAGTGATACGGGACAGAGGACCGGGGAGCTGTTTTTT.

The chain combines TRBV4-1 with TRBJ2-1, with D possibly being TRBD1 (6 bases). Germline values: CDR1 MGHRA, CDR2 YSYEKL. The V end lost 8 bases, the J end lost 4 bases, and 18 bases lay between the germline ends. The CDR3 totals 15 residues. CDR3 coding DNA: TGCGCCAGCGGGTCTCTGGGCAGGGGTTACAATGAGCAGTTCTTC. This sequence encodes CASGSLGRGYNEQFF.